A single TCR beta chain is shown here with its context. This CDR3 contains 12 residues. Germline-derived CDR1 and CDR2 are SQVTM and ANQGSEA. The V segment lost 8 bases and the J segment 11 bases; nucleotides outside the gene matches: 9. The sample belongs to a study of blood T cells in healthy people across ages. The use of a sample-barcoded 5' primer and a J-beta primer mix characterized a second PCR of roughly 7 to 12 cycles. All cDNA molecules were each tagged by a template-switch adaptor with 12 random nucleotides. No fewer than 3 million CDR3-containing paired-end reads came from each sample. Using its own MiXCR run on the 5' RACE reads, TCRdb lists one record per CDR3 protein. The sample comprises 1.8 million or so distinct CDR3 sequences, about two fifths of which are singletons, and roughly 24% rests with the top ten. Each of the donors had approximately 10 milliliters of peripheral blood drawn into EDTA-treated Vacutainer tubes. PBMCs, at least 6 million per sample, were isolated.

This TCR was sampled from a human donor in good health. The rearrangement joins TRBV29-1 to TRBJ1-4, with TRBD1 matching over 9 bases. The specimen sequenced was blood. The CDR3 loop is CSSRDRDTKLFF. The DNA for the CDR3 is TGCAGCAGCCGGGACAGGGATACTAAACTGTTTTTT.